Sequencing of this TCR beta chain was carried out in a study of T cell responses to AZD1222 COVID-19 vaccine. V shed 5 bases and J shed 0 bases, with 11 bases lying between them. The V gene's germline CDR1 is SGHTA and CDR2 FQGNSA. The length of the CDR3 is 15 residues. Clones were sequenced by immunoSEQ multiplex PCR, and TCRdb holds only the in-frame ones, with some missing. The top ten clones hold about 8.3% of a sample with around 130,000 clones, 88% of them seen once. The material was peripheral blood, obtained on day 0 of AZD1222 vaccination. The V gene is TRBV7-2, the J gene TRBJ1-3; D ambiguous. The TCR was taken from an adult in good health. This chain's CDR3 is CASSPEGVSGNTIYF. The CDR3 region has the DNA TGTGCCAGCAGCCCTGAGGGTGTCTCTGGAAACACCATATATTTT.